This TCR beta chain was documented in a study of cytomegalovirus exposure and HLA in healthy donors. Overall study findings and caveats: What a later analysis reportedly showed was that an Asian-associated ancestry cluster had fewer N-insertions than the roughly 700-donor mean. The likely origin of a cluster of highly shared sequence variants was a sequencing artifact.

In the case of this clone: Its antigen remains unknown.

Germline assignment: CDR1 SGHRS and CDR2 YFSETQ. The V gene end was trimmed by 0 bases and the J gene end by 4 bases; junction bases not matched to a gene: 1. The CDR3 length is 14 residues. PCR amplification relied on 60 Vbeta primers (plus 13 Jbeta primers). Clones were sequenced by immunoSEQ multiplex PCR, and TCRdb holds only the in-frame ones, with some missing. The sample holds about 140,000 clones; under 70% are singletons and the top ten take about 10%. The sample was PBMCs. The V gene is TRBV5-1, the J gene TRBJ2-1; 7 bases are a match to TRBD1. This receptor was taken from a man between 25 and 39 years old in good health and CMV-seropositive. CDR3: CASSLGQGYNEQFF. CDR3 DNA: TGCGCCAGCAGCTTGGGACAGGGTTACAATGAGCAGTTCTTC. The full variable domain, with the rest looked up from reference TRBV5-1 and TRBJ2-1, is KAGVTQTPRYLIKTRGQQVTLSCSPISGHRSVSWYQQTPGQGLQFLFEYFSETQRNKGNFPGRFSGRQFSNSRSEMNVSTLELGDSALYLCASSLGQGYNEQFFGPGTRLTVL.